Reported below is one T cell receptor beta chain. What it recognizes is unknown. This sample stems from a study of shared clonotypes between healthy human individuals. Study-wide context: CD8 memory received one plate per donor, CD8 naive two, CD4 memory three and CD4 naive three. General observations from the study: Memory subsets had estimated richness that was generally smaller than that of naive subsets. Generation probabilities were higher for clonotypes shared across all four sorted-subset donors than for unshared ones.

This CDR3 comprises 16 residues. Germline values: CDR1 SGHAT, CDR2 FQNNGV. V was pared by 0 bases and J by 2 bases, with 6 bases of the junction left unmatched. Authors' processing steps: Owing to the provision of junction-only sequences devoid of quality scores by immunoSEQ, filtering differed. Only in-frame clones appear in the TCRdb table, and some are missing; sequencing was by immunoSEQ multiplex PCR. D and trimming come from the DNA, and the V and J calls and clone size come from that table. The data contain roughly 2.1 million clones, around 93% of them singletons. Naive CD8 cells lacked CD45RO and underwent positive selection for CCR7, leaving out terminally differentiated effector memory CD45RA+ cells.

Sequenced: naive CD8+ T cells from PBMCs. The V gene is TRBV11-2, the J gene TRBJ2-7, with 8 bases matching TRBD2. This TCR was recovered from a man aged 18 to 30 in good health. Some clones in this sample may be carry-over from other donors' samples. CDR3 coding DNA: TGTGCCAGCAGCTTAGATCCCCTAGCGGGCACCTACGAGCAGTACTTC. This gives the protein CASSLDPLAGTYEQYF.